This entry lists 19 T cell receptor beta chains sequenced from one sample in a study of cytomegalovirus exposure and HLA in healthy donors (dated 2017 in TCRdb). Receptor libraries were prepared by the immunoSEQ multiplex PCR assay. TCRdb's version of the immuneACCESS table is confined to in-frame rearrangements and falls short of the full clone set. An unresolved V gene accounts for under half of the shortfall where checked; the remainder is of unknown origin. This sample comprises some 98,000 clones, around 85% of them detected only once. 3% to 4% of the sample is held by the ten biggest clonotypes. Sequencing was performed on PBMCs. These receptors all come from a woman aged 25 to 45 in good health and CMV-seronegative.

The table lists this clone with a few counts. The chain recombines TRBV4-2 with TRBJ1-1, with 7 bases fitting TRBD1. The CDR3 sequence is 12 residues long. Trimming at V came to 4 bases and at J to 6 bases, leaving 2 bases not matched to a gene. The V gene's germline CDR1 is LGHNA and CDR2 YNFKEQ. The chain's CDR3 is CASSPGTAEAFF. The CDR3 DNA reads TGTGCCAGCAGCCCGGGGACAGCTGAAGCTTTCTTT.

The chain uses TRBV18 and TRBJ2-7, with 10 bases matching TRBD1. Germline CDR1 KGHSH, CDR2 LQKENI. The CDR3 sequence is 17 residues long. V trimming: 3 bases; J trimming: 5 bases; junction bases outside the gene matches: 13. The CDR3 DNA sequence: TGTGCCAGCTCACCGTCAATCGCGGGACAGGGGTCCAACGAGCAGTACTTC. Residues: CASSPSIAGQGSNEQYF.

The table lists this clone with a count of one. The V and J genes are TRBV28 and TRBJ2-2, with 8 bases identical to TRBD2. CDR1 is MDHEN, CDR2 SYDVKM, per germline. With V trimmed by 1 base and J by 0 bases, 7 bases remained unmatched. This CDR3 contains 18 residues. As DNA, the CDR3 is TGTGCCAGCAGTTTATCCTCCTCGGGACTAGCGAACACCGGGGAGCTGTTTTTT. Translated: CASSLSSSGLANTGELFF.

This rearrangement joins TRBV5-1 to TRBJ2-1; a possible D gene is TRBD1 (6 bases). The CDR3 length is 16 residues. Germline CDR1 reads SGHRS; CDR2 reads YFSETQ. V lost 0 bases to trimming and J lost 5 bases, with 15 bases between them. CDR3 bases: TGCGCCAGCAGCTTGGAGCCGCGGACAGCCGACAATGAGCAGTTCTTC. Amino acids: CASSLEPRTADNEQFF.

The rearrangement joins TRBV5-4 to TRBJ2-7; D remains ambiguous. Germline CDR1 is SGHNT and CDR2 is YYREEE (reference sequence). This CDR3 region has 13 residues. Trimming left V 2 bases short and J 5 bases short, with 11 bases between. This CDR3 reads CASSFSTLHEQYF. In DNA, the CDR3 is TGTGCCAGCAGCTTCTCGACTCTCCACGAGCAGTACTTC.

This clone came up once. The rearrangement uses TRBV2 and TRBJ1-2; D is undetermined. Per the germline V gene, CDR1 is SNHLY and CDR2 is FYNNEI. The CDR3 sequence is 15 residues long. V was cut by 1 base and J by 6 bases, with 15 bases left in between. Here the CDR3 reads CASSEGGRGLDGYTF. As DNA, the CDR3 is TGTGCCAGCAGTGAAGGGGGTCGGGGTCTTGATGGCTACACCTTC.

The chain employs TRBV9 and TRBJ2-7; 7 positions agree with TRBD2. Germline V lookup: CDR1 SGDLS, CDR2 YYNGEE. V shed 3 bases, J shed 10 bases, and the junction held 10 bases outside the gene matches. The CDR3 runs to 13 residues. CDR3 in amino acids: CASSAGGSKYQYF. DNA of the CDR3: TGTGCCAGCAGCGCGGGAGGATCGAAATATCAGTACTTC.

The chain recombines TRBV5-4 with TRBJ2-7; possible D gene TRBD2, 6 bases. The V end lost 0 bases, the J end lost 3 bases, and 7 bases lay between the germline ends. Germline V gives CDR1 SGHNT, CDR2 YYREEE (reference sequence). The CDR3 consists of 13 residues. The CDR3 reads CASSLGGNYEQYF. In DNA form, the CDR3 reads TGTGCCAGCAGCTTGGGCGGGAACTACGAGCAGTACTTC.

The chain couples TRBV28 to TRBJ2-7, with 7 bases identical to TRBD2. Germline CDR1 and CDR2: MDHEN and SYDVKM. Germline trimming cut 6 bases from V and 2 bases from J; bases unmatched to any gene: 10. The CDR3 sequence is 15 residues long. The chain's CDR3 is CASSRTRAGTYEQYF. The DNA of the CDR3 is TGTGCCAGCAGCCGGACACGAGCGGGAACCTACGAGCAGTACTTC.

The chain couples TRBV7-2 to TRBJ2-5; no clear D. This CDR3 spans 12 amino acids. CDR1 and CDR2 from the germline V gene are SGHTA and FQGNSA. V was trimmed by 5 bases and J by 2 bases, leaving 6 bases between them. The CDR3 coding sequence is TGTGCCAGCAGCCCGGTTCAAGAGACCCAGTACTTC. Amino acid sequence: CASSPVQETQYF.

The chain joins TRBV9 to TRBJ2-5; D not certain. Trimming shortened V by 0 bases and J by 7 bases, and 4 bases separated the two germline ends. CDR1 and CDR2 (germline): SGDLS, YYNGEE. This CDR3 has 11 amino acids. The chain's CDR3 is CASSVGATQYF. CDR3 sequence (DNA): TGTGCCAGCAGCGTAGGGGCGACCCAGTACTTC.

The chain links TRBV10-3 to TRBJ2-7, with TRBD1 matching 9 bases. The CDR3 is 15 residues long. From germline, CDR1 is ENHRY and CDR2 SYGVKD. V was clipped by 6 bases and J by 6 bases; unmatched bases: 12. The CDR3 loop is CAIRPGQGSLAEQYF. The CDR3 region has the DNA TGTGCCATCAGACCGGGACAGGGATCGTTGGCCGAGCAGTACTTC.

The DNA of the CDR3 is TGCGCCAGCAGCTTGGACGATCTACAGGGGGGAAGGACTGAAGCTTTCTTT. It codes for CASSLDDLQGGRTEAFF. This chain joins TRBV5-1 and TRBJ1-1, with 8 bases aligning to TRBD1. Germline CDR1 SGHRS, CDR2 YFSETQ. The CDR3 sequence is 17 residues long. Trimming at V came to 0 bases and at J to 5 bases, leaving 12 bases not matched to a gene. Filled out from reference TRBV5-1 and TRBJ1-1, the complete variable domain reads KAGVTQTPRYLIKTRGQQVTLSCSPISGHRSVSWYQQTPGQGLQFLFEYFSETQRNKGNFPGRFSGRQFSNSRSEMNVSTLELGDSALYLCASSLDDLQGGRTEAFFGQGTRLTVV.

The chain couples TRBV27 to TRBJ2-6, with D possibly being TRBD2 (5 bases). The V gene lost 6 bases and the J gene lost 4 bases, with 7 bases spanning the gap. Germline CDR1 and CDR2: MNHEY and SMNVEV (reference sequence). The CDR3 loop spans 13 amino acids. CDR3 nucleotide sequence: TGTGCCAGCAGGGGAGCCGGGGCCAACGTCCTGACTTTC. Translated, it gives CASRGAGANVLTF.

This chain links TRBV6-5 with TRBJ1-2; tentative D call: TRBD1 (5 bases). The CDR3 has 16 amino acids. The V and J ends lost 0 bases and 2 bases respectively, with 13 bases between them. Germline assignment: CDR1 MNHEY and CDR2 SVGAGI. The CDR3, as DNA: TGTGCCAGCAGTTACTCGACAGCGCTCAAGAACTATGGCTACACCTTC. Residues: CASSYSTALKNYGYTF.

This chain links TRBV19 with TRBJ2-7; 13 nucleotides match TRBD2. This CDR3 region has 16 residues. V trimming: 5 bases; J trimming: 4 bases; junction bases outside the gene matches: 8. CDR1 and CDR2 from the germline V gene are LNHDA and SQIVND (reference sequence). The CDR3 reads CASSPGLAGALYEQYF. The CDR3 DNA is TGTGCCAGTAGTCCAGGACTAGCGGGAGCTCTGTACGAGCAGTACTTC. The whole variable domain, remainder taken from reference TRBV19 and TRBJ2-7, is DGGITQSPKYLFRKEGQNVTLSCEQNLNHDAMYWYRQDPGQGLRLIYYSQIVNDFQKGDIAEGYSVSREKKESFPLTVTSAQKNPTAFYLCASSPGLAGALYEQYFGPGTRLTVT.

The chain is built from TRBV27 and TRBJ1-1; TRBD1 might be the D (6 bases). Trimming cost V 6 bases and J 5 bases, with 13 bases left between them. Germline V gene lookup returns CDR1 MNHEY and CDR2 SMNVEV (reference sequence). The CDR3 loop spans 13 amino acids. The CDR3 bases are TGTGCCAGCAGGTACAGGGTCTGGACTGAAGCTTTCTTT. Translating it yields CASRYRVWTEAFF.

This chain connects TRBV28 to TRBJ2-7, with D possibly being TRBD1 (6 bases). V lost 8 bases and J lost 2, with 16 bases in between. Germline V gene lookup returns CDR1 MDHEN and CDR2 SYDVKM. This CDR3 has 14 amino acids. The CDR3 here is CASLTTGNPYEQYF. DNA for the CDR3: TGTGCCAGCCTGACTACAGGGAATCCCTACGAGCAGTACTTC.

The rearrangement joins TRBV4-1 to TRBJ2-1; 10 bases line up with TRBD2. V trimming: 4 bases; J trimming: 4 bases; junction bases outside the gene matches: 4. There are 15 residues in the CDR3. Looked up from germline, CDR1 is MGHRA and CDR2 is YSYEKL. This CDR3 is CASSLSGGTYNEQFF. The CDR3 DNA reads as TGCGCCAGCAGCCTTAGCGGGGGGACTTACAATGAGCAGTTCTTC.